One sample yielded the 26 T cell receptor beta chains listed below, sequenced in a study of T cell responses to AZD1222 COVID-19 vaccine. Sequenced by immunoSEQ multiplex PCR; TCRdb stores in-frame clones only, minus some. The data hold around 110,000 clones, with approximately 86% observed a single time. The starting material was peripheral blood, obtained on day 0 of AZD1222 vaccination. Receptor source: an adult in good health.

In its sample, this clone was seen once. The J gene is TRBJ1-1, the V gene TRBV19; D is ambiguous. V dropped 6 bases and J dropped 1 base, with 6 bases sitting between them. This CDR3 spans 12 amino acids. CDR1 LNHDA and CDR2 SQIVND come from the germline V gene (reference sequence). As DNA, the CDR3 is TGTGCCAGTAGAGACCAGAACACTGAAGCTTTCTTT. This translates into CASRDQNTEAFF.

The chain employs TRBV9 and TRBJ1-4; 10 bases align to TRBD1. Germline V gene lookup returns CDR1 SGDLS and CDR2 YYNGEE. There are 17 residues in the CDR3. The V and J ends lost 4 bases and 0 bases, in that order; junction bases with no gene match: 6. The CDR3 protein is CASSRGQGTTTNEKLFF. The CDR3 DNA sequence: TGTGCCAGCAGCAGGGGACAGGGGACCACAACTAATGAAAAACTGTTTTTT.

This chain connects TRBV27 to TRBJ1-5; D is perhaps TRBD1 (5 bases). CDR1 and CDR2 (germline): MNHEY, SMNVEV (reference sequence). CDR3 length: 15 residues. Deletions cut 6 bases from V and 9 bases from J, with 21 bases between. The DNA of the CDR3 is TGTGCCAGCAGCCCGGGACCGCCCCTGGGGGGGCCCCAGCATTTT. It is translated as CASSPGPPLGGPQHF.

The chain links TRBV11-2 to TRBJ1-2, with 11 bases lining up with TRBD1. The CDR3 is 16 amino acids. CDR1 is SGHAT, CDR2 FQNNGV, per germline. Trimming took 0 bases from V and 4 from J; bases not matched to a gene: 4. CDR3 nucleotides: TGTGCCAGCAGCTTAGATTTGGACAGGGGGCTCTATGGCTACACCTTC. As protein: CASSLDLDRGLYGYTF.

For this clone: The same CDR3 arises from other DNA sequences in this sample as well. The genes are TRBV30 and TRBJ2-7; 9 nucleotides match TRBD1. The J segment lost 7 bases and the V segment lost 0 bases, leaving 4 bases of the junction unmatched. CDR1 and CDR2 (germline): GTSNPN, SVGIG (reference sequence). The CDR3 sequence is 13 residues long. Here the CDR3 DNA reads TGTGCCTGGAGTGTAGGACAGGGGTTTGAGCAGTACTTC. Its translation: CAWSVGQGFEQYF.

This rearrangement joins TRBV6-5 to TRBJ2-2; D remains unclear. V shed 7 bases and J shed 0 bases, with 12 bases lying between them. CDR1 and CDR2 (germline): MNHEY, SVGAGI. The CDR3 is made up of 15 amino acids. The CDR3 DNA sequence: TGTGCCAGCAATAAGGCAATCGCGAACACCGGGGAGCTGTTTTTT. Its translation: CASNKAIANTGELFF.

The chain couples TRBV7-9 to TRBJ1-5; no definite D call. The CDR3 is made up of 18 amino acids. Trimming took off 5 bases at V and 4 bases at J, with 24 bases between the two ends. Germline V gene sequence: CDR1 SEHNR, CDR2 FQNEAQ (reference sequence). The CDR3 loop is CASSPNSREGNLNQPQHF. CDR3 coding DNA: TGTGCCAGCAGCCCCAACTCGCGGGAGGGAAATCTGAATCAGCCCCAGCATTTT.

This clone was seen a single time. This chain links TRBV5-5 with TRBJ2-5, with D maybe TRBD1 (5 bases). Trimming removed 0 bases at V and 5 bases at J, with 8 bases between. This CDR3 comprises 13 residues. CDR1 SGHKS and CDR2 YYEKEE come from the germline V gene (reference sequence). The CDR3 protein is CASSLEGRETQYF. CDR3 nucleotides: TGTGCCAGCAGCTTGGAGGGGCGGGAGACCCAGTACTTC. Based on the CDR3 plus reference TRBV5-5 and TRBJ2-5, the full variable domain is DAGVTQSPTHLIKTRGQQVTLRCSPISGHKSVSWYQQVLGQGPQFIFQYYEKEERGRGNFPDRFSARQFPNYSSELNVNALLLGDSALYLCASSLEGRETQYFGPGTRLLVL.

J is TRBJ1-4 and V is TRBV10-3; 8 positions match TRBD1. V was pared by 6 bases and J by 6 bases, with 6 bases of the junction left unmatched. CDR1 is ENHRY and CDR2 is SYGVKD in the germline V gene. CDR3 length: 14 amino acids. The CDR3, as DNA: TGTGCCATCAGCACAGGGGGGTTGGATGAAAAACTGTTTTTT. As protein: CAISTGGLDEKLFF.

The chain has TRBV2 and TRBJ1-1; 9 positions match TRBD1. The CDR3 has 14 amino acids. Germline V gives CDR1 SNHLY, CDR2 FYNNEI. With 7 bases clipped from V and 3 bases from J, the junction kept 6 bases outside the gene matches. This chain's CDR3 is CASKWTGVYTEAFF. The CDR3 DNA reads TGTGCCAGCAAGTGGACAGGGGTTTACACTGAAGCTTTCTTT.

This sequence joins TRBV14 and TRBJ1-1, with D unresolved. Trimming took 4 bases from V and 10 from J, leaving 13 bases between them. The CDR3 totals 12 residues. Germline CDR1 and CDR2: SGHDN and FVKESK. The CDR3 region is CASSPQDKAAFF. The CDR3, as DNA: TGTGCCAGCAGCCCCCAAGACAAAGCAGCTTTCTTT. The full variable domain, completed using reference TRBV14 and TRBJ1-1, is EAGVTQFPSHSVIEKGQTVTLRCDPISGHDNLYWYRRVMGKEIKFLLHFVKESKQDESGMPNNRFLAERTGGTYSTLKVQPAELEDSGVYFCASSPQDKAAFFGQGTRLTVV.

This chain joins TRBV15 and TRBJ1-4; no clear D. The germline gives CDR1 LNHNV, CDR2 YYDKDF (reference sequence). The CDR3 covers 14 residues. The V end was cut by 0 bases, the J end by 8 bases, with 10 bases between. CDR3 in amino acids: CATSRDRAREKLFF. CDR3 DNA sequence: TGTGCCACCAGCAGAGATAGGGCGAGGGAAAAACTGTTTTTT.

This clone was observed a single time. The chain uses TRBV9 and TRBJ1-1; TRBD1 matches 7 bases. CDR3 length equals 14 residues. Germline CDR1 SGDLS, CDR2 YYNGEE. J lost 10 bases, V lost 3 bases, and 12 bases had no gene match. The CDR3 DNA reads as TGTGCCAGCAGCGCCGGCGACAGGGCCCCGGGAGCTTTCTTT. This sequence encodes CASSAGDRAPGAFF.

In DNA, the CDR3 is TGTGCCAGCTCACCCACTAGCGGGAGAGATACGCAGTATTTT. Its translation: CASSPTSGRDTQYF. This chain joins TRBV18 and TRBJ2-3, with 11 positions matching TRBD2. CDR1 is KGHSH, CDR2 LQKENI, per germline. This CDR3 has 14 residues. The trim removed 3 bases at V and 5 bases at J, leaving 1 base unmatched.

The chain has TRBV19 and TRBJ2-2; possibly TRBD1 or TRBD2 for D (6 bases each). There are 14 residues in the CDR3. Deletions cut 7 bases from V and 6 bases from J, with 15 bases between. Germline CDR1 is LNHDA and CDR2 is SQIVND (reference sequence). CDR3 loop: CASTGAGEAGELFF. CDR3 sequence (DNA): TGTGCCAGTACAGGGGCAGGGGAGGCCGGGGAGCTGTTTTTT.

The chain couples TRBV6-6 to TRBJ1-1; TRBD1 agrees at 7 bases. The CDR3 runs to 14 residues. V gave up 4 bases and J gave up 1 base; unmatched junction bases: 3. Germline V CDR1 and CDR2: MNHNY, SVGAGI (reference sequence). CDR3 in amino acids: CASSSRQGNTEAFF. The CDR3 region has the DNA TGTGCCAGCAGTTCACGACAGGGGAACACTGAAGCTTTCTTT.

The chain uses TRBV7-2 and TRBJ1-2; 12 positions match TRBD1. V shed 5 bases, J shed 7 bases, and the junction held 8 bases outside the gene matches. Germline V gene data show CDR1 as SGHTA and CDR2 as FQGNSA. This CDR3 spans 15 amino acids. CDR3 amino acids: CASSVSGTGGRGYTF. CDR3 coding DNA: TGTGCCAGCAGCGTATCCGGGACAGGGGGCCGTGGCTACACCTTC.

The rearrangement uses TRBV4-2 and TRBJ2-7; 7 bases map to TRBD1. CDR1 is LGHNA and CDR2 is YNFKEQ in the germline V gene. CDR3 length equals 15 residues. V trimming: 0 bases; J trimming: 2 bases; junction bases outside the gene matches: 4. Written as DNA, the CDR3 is TGTGCCAGCAGCCAAGAGCGACAGGGTCCCTACGAGCAGTACTTC. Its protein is CASSQERQGPYEQYF.

CDR3 coding DNA: TGTGCCAGTAGCCTCACGGGACAGGGGACTGTTAACTATGGCTACACCTTC. Translation gives CASSLTGQGTVNYGYTF. The rearrangement links TRBV19 to TRBJ1-2; 10 bases are a match to TRBD1. The CDR3 is made up of 17 amino acids. V lost 6 bases, J lost 1 base, and 11 bases stayed unmatched. The germline CDR1 and CDR2 sequences are LNHDA and SQIVND (reference sequence).

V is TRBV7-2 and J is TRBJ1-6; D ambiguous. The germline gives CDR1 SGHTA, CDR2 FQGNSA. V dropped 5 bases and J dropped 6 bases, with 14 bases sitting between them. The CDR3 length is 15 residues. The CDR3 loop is CASSPWRTINSPLHF. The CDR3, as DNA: TGTGCCAGCAGCCCTTGGAGAACTATTAATTCACCCCTCCACTTT.

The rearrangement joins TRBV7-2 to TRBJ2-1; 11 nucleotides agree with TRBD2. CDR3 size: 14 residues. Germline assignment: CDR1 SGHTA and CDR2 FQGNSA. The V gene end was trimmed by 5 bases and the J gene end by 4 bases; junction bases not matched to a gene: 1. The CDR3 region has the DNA TGTGCCAGCAGCGGGACTAGCGGTTACAATGAGCAGTTCTTC. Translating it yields CASSGTSGYNEQFF.

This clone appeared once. The CDR3 nucleotides are TGTGCCAGCAGCTTAGGGGTCAGTACCCTCTATGGCTACACCTTC. Amino acids: CASSLGVSTLYGYTF. This chain uses TRBV7-9 with TRBJ1-2; D gene uncertain. The germline V gene encodes CDR1 SEHNR and CDR2 FQNEAQ (reference sequence). Trimming removed 1 base from V and 4 bases from J, with 13 bases in between. This CDR3 is 15 amino acids long.

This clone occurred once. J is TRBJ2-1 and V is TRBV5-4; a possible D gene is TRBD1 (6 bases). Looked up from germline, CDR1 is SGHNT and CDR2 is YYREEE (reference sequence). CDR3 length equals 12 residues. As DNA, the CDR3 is TGTGCGGGAGAGGGGGCCTACAATGAGCAGTTCTTC. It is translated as CAGEGAYNEQFF.

The CDR3 bases are TGTGCCTGGAGGGCCCCGGACAGGGGCTATGGCTACACCTTC. This sequence encodes CAWRAPDRGYGYTF. V and J are TRBV30 and TRBJ1-2; 9 bases map to TRBD1. V was pared by 3 bases and J by 4 bases, with 6 bases of the junction left unmatched. The germline gives CDR1 GTSNPN, CDR2 SVGIG (reference sequence). The CDR3 extends over 14 amino acids.

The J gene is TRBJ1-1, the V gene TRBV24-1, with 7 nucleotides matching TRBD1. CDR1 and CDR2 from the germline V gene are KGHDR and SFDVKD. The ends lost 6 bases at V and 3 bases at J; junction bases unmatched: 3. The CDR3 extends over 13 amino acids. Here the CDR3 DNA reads TGTGCCACCAGTTCAGACAGGGACACTGAAGCTTTCTTT. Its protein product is CATSSDRDTEAFF.

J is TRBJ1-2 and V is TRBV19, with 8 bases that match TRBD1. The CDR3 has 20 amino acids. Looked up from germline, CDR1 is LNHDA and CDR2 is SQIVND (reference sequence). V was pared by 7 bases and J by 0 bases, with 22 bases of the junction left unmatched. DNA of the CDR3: TGTGCCAGTAATTCCAGGGGGCAAGCCCTTGCATCGCATTCTAACTATGGCTACACCTTC. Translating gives CASNSRGQALASHSNYGYTF.